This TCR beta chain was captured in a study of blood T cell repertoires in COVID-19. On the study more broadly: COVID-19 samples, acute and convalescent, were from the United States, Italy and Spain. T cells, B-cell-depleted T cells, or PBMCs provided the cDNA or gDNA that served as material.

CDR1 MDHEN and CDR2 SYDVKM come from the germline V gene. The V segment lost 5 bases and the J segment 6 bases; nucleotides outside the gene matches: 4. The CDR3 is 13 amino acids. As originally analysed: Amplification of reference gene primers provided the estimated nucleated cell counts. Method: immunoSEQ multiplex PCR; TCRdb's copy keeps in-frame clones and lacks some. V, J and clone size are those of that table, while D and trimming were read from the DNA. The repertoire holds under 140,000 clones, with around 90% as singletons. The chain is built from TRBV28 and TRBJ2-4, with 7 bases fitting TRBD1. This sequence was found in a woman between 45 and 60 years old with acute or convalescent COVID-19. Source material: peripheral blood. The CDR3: CASSGTEGNIQYF. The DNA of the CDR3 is TGTGCCAGCAGTGGGACAGAAGGAAACATTCAGTACTTC.